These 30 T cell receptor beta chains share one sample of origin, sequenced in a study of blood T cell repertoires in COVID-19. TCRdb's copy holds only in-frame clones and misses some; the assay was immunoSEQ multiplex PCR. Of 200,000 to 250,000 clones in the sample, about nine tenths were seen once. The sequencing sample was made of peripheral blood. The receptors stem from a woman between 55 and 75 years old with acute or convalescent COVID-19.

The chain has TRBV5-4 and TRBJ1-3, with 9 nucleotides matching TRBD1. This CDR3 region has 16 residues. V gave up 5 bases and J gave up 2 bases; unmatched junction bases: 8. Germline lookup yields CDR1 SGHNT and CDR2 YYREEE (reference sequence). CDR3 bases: TGTGCCAGCAGTTGGGACAGGGCCGGTACTGGAAACACCATATATTTT. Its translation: CASSWDRAGTGNTIYF. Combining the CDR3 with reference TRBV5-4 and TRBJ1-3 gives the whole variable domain ETGVTQSPTHLIKTRGQQVTLRCSSQSGHNTVSWYQQALGQGPQFIFQYYREEENGRGNFPPRFSGLQFPNYSSELNVNALELDDSALYLCASSWDRAGTGNTIYFGEGSWLTVV.

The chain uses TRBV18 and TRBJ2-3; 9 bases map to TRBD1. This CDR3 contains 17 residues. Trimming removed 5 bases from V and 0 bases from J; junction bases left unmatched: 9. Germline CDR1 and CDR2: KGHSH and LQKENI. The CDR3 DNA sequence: TGTGCCAGCTCAGAGGGACAGGGTGTACCTAGCACAGATACGCAGTATTTT. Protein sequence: CASSEGQGVPSTDTQYF.

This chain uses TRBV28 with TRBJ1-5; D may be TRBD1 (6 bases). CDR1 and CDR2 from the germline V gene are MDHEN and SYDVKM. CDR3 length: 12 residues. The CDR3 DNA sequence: TGTGCAACAGGGTTGAACAATCAGCCCCAGCATTTT. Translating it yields CATGLNNQPQHF.

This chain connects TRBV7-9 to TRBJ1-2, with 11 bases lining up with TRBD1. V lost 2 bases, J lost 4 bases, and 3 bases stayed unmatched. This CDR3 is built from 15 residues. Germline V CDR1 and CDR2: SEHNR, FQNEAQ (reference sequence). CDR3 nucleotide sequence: TGTGCCAGCAGCTTATGGACAGGGGGCTCCTATGGCTACACCTTC. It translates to CASSLWTGGSYGYTF.

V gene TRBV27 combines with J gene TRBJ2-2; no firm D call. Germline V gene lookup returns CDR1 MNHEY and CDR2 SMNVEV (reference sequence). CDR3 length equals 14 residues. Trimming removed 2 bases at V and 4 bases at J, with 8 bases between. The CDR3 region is CASSLGVITGELFF. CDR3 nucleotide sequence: TGTGCCAGCAGTTTAGGAGTGATCACCGGGGAGCTGTTTTTT.

The CDR3 here is CASSFNLNTEAFF. For the CDR3, the DNA is TGTGCCAGCAGCTTTAATTTGAACACTGAAGCTTTCTTT. The chain combines TRBV13 with TRBJ1-1; no reliable D call. V lost 3 bases and J lost 0, with 5 bases in between. CDR3 length: 13 residues. CDR1 PRHDT and CDR2 FYEKMQ come from the germline V gene (reference sequence).

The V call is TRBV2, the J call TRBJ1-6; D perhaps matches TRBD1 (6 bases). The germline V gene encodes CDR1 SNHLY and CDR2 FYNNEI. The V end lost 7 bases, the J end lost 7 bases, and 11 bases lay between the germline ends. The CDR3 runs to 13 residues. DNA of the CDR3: TGTGCCAGCAAGGGGCAGGGGAATTCACCCCTCCACTTT. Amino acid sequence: CASKGQGNSPLHF.

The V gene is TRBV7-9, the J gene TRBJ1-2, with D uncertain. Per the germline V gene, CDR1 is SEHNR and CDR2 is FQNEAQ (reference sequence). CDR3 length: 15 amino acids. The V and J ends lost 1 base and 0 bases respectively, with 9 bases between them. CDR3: CASSLGSAANYGYTF. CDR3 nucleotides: TGTGCCAGCAGCTTAGGGTCAGCGGCTAACTATGGCTACACCTTC.

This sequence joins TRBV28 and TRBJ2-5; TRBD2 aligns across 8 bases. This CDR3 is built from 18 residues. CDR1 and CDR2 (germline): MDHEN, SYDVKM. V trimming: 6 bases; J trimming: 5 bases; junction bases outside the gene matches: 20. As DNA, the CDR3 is TGTGCCAGCAGCTCCCCCCGGGGGCTAGCGGGCTGGAGGGAGACCCAGTACTTC. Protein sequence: CASSSPRGLAGWRETQYF.

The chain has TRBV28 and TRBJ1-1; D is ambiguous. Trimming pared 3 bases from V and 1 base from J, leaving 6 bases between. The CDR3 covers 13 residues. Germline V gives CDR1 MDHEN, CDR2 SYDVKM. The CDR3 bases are TGTGCCAGCAGTTTTCGGAGGAACACTGAAGCTTTCTTT. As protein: CASSFRRNTEAFF.

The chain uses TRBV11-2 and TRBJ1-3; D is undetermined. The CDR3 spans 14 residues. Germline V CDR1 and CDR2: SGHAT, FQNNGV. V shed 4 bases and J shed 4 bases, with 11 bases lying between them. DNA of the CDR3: TGTGCCAGCAGCTCACCAGCTAGAGGAAACACCATATATTTT. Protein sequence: CASSSPARGNTIYF.

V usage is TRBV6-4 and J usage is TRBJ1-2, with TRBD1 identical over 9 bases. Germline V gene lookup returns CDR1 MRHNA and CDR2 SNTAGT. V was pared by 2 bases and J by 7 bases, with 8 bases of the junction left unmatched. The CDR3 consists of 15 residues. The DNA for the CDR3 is TGTGCCAGCAGTGACCAGGGACAGGGACTGGGTGGCTACACCTTC. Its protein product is CASSDQGQGLGGYTF.

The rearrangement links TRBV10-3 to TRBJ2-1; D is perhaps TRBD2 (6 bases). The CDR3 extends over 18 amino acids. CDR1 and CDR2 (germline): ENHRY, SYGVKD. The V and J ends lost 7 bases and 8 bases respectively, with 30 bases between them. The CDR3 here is CAIKGNRGSQTVLDEQFF. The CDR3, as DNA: TGTGCCATCAAGGGCAACCGGGGGTCCCAGACAGTCTTGGATGAGCAGTTCTTC.

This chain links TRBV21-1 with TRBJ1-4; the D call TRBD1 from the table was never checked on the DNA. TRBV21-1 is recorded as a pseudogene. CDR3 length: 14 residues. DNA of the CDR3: TGTGCCAGCAGCAAAGATGAACAGGTCGGGAAACTGTTTTTT. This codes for CASSKDEQVGKLFF.

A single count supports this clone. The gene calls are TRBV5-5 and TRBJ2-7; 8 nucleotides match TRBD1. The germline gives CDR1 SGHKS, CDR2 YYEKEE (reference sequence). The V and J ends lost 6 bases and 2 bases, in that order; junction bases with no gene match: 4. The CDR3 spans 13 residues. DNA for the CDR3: TGTGCCAGCATCCGGACAGGGCCCTACGAGCAGTACTTC. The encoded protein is CASIRTGPYEQYF.

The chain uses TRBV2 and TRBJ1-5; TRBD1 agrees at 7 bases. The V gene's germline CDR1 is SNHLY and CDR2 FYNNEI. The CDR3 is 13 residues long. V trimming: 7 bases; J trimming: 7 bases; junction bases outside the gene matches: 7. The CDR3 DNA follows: TGTGCCAGCAACGCCAGGGGACAGCAGCCCCAGCATTTT. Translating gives CASNARGQQPQHF.

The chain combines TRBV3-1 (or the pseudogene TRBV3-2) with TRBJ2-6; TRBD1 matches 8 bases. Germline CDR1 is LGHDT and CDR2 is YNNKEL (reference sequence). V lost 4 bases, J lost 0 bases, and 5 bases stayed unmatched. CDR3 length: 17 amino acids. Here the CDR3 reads CASSRQGQTSGANVLTF. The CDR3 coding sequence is TGTGCCAGCAGCCGACAGGGGCAAACCTCTGGGGCCAACGTCCTGACTTTC.

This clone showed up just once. CDR3 in DNA: TGTGCCAGCAGCTTATTTTCAGGTAGCTCCTACGAGCAGTACTTC. Protein product: CASSLFSGSSYEQYF. J is TRBJ2-7 and V is TRBV7-2; no definite D call. The germline V and J ends were trimmed by 2 bases and 0 bases, with 11 bases remaining between them. This CDR3 is 15 amino acids long. The germline V gene has CDR1 SGHTA and CDR2 FQGNSA.

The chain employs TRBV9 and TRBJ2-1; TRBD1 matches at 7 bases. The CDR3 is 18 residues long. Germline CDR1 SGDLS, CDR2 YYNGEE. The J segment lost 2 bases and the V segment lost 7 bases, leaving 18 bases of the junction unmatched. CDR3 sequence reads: CASSEGVGRGYPYNEQFF. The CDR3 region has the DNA TGTGCCAGCTCCGAGGGGGTCGGCAGGGGGTACCCCTACAATGAGCAGTTCTTC.

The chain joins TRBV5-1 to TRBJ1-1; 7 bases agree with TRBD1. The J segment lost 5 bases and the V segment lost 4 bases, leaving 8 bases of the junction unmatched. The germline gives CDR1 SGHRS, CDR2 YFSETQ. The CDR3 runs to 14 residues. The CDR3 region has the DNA TGCGCCAGCAGCGGGGGCACAGGGGCTACTGAAGCTTTCTTT. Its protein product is CASSGGTGATEAFF.

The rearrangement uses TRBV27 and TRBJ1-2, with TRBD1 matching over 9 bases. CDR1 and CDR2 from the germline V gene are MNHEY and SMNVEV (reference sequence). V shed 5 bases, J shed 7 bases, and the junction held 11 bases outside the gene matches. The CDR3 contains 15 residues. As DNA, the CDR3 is TGTGCCAGCAGTCCCCGGATTGGGACAGGGCTTGGCTACACCTTC. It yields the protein CASSPRIGTGLGYTF.

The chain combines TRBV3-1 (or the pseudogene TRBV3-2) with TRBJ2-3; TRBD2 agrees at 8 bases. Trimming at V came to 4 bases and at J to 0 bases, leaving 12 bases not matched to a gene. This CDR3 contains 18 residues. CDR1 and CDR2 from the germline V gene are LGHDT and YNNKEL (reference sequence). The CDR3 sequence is CASSLGWTSTSSTDTQYF. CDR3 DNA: TGTGCCAGCAGCCTCGGGTGGACTAGCACCTCTAGCACAGATACGCAGTATTTT.

In nucleotides, the CDR3 is TGCGCCAGCAGTCGTCCCCCGCTAGCGGGGGGGCCCAATGAGCAGTTCTTC. This sequence encodes CASSRPPLAGGPNEQFF. The gene calls are TRBV10-2 and TRBJ2-1, with TRBD2 identical over 12 bases. J gave up 6 bases and V 5 bases, and 11 bases lay outside the gene matches. Per the germline V gene, CDR1 is WSHSY and CDR2 is SAAADI. The CDR3 totals 17 residues.

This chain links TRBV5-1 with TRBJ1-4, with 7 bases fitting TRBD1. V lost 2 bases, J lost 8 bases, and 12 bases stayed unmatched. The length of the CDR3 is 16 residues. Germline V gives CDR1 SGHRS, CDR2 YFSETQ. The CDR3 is CASSLPTGAGGEKLFF. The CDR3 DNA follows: TGCGCCAGCAGCTTACCCACAGGGGCGGGAGGAGAAAAACTGTTTTTT.

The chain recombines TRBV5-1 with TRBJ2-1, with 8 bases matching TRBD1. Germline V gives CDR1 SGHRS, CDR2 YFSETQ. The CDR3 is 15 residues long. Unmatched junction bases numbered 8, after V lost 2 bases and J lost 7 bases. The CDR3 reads CASSFGQGVGNEQFF. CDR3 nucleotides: TGCGCCAGCAGCTTCGGACAGGGAGTGGGAAATGAGCAGTTCTTC.

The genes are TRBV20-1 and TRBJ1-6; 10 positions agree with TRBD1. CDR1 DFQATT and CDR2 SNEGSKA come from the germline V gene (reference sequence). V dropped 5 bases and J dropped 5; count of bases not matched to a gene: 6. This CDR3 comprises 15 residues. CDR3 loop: CSARAGQGHNSPLHF. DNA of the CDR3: TGCAGTGCTCGTGCGGGACAGGGGCATAATTCACCCCTCCACTTT.

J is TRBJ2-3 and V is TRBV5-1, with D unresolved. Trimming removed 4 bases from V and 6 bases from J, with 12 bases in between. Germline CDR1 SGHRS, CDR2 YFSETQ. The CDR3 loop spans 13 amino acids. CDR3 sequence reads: CASSMQYGDTQYF. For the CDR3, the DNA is TGCGCCAGCAGCATGCAGTACGGGGATACGCAGTATTTT.

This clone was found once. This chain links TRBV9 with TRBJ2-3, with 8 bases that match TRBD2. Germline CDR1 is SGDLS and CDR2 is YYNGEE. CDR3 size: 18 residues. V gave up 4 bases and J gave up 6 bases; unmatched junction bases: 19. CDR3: CASSPRQVTSGLGDTQYF. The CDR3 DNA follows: TGTGCCAGCAGCCCGCGCCAAGTCACTAGCGGACTTGGGGATACGCAGTATTTT.

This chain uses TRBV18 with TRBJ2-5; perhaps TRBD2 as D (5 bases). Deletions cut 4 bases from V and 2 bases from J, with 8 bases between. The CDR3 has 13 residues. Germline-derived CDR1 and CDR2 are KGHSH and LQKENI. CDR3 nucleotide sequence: TGTGCCAGCTCACGAGGGAAACAAGAGACCCAGTACTTC. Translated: CASSRGKQETQYF.

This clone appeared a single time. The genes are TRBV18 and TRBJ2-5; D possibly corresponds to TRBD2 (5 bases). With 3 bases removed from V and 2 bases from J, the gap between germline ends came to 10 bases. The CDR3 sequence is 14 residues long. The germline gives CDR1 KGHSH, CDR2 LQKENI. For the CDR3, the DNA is TGTGCCAGCTCACCCCGCGGGCAACAAGAGACCCAGTACTTC. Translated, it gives CASSPRGQQETQYF.